This T cell receptor (beta chain) stems from a study of blood T cell repertoires in COVID-19. Study details: Spain, Italy and the United States supplied samples that represented acute and convalescent COVID-19. Sample material is recorded as cDNA or gDNA derived from T cells, B-cell-depleted T cells, or PBMCs.

Authors' data handling: It was from reference gene primer amplification that nucleated cell counts were estimated. Measured with immunoSEQ multiplex PCR; TCRdb has only the in-frame clones, and not every one. The V and J calls and the clone size are those of that table, but D and trimming were determined from the DNA. In the table there are around 130,000 clones, 60% to 85% of which are singletons. Germline-derived CDR1 and CDR2 are SGHTA and FQGNSA. Unmatched junction bases numbered 10, after V lost 4 bases and J lost 5 bases. The CDR3 length is 15 residues. The sequence was collected from a man of 80 years or more with acute or convalescent COVID-19. The source material was peripheral blood. The genes are TRBV7-2 and TRBJ2-5; 7 nucleotides align to TRBD2. Here the CDR3 reads CASSSNSGGVETQYF. The CDR3 DNA is TGTGCCAGCAGCTCAAATTCGGGGGGAGTGGAGACCCAGTACTTC.